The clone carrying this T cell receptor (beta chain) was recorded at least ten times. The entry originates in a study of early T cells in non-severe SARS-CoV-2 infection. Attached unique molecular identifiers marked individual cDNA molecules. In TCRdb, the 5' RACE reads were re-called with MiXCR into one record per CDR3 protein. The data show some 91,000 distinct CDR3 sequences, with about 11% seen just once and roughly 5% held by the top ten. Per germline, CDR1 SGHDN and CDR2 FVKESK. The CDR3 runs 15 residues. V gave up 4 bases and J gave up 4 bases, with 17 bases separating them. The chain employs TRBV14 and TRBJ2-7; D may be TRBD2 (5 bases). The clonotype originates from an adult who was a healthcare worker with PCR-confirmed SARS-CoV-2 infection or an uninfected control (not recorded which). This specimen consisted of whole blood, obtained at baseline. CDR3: CASSRADFREYEQYF. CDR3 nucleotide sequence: TGTGCCAGCAGCCGAGCGGACTTCAGAGAGTACGAGCAGTACTTC.